The 23 T cell receptor beta chains reported below all come from one sample, sequenced in a study of Ad26.COV2.S vaccination and SARS-CoV-2 variants. Stated treatment: 19 received Ad26.COV2.S at low or high dose, single or two shots; roughly five received placebo; per-sample allocation not given. Sampling happened 63 days after the first vaccine or placebo injection. Assay used: immunoSEQ multiplex PCR; TCRdb lists only in-frame clones, some missing. This table has roughly 380,000 clones, about nine tenths appearing once. The starting material was peripheral blood, obtained in a trial of Ad26.COV2.S vaccine versus placebo. These receptors came from a person between 18 and 65 years old who received the Ad26.COV2.S COVID-19 vaccine or a placebo.

Notes on this clone: The sample holds other DNA sequences that translate to the same CDR3. V and J are TRBV2 and TRBJ1-1; 8 positions match TRBD1. Germline assignment: CDR1 SNHLY and CDR2 FYNNEI. J was trimmed by 4 bases and V by 5 bases; bases with no gene match: 3. This CDR3 spans 13 amino acids. CDR3 sequence reads: CASSSTGGTEAFF. DNA for the CDR3: TGTGCCAGCAGTTCAACAGGGGGCACTGAAGCTTTCTTT.

The chain carries TRBV30 and TRBJ1-6; unclear D gene. Trimming took 0 bases from V and 8 from J, leaving 5 bases between them. CDR3 length: 12 amino acids. Germline CDR1 is GTSNPN and CDR2 is SVGIG (reference sequence). The CDR3 DNA is TGTGCCTGGAGTGTACCTGATTCACCCCTCCACTTT. The encoded protein is CAWSVPDSPLHF. Complete variable domain (other parts from reference TRBV30 and TRBJ1-6): SQTIHQWPATLVQPVGSPLSLECTVEGTSNPNLYWYRQAAGRGLQLLFYSVGIGQISSEVPQNLSASRPQDRQFILSSKKLLLSDSGFYLCAWSVPDSPLHFGNGTRLTVT.

This chain connects TRBV29-1 to TRBJ1-5; D is uncertain. Per germline, CDR1 SQVTM and CDR2 ANQGSEA. CDR3 length: 12 amino acids. V gave up 8 bases and J gave up 0 bases, with 8 bases separating them. CDR3: CSTRDSNQPQHF. For the CDR3, the DNA is TGCAGCACTAGGGATAGCAATCAGCCCCAGCATTTT.

V usage is TRBV4-3 and J usage is TRBJ2-3, with TRBD2 matching over 9 bases. The CDR3 sequence is 18 residues long. Germline CDR1 LGHNA, CDR2 YSLEER. The V segment lost 6 bases and the J segment 1 base; nucleotides outside the gene matches: 14. The CDR3 region is CASSRETSGWGGTDTQYF. CDR3 nucleotide sequence: TGCGCCAGCAGTCGTGAAACTAGCGGGTGGGGTGGCACAGATACGCAGTATTTT.

This chain joins TRBV4-2 and TRBJ2-2, with a weak D call TRBD2 (5 bases). There are 16 residues in the CDR3. V was clipped by 1 base and J by 4 bases, with 13 bases between them. Germline CDR1 is LGHNA and CDR2 is YNFKEQ. The chain's CDR3 is CASSQGMGGSTGELFF. The CDR3 DNA reads as TGTGCCAGCAGCCAAGGGATGGGTGGGAGCACCGGGGAGCTGTTTTTT.

The CDR3 region has the DNA TGTGCCAGCAGCTACAGGGGAGATACGCAGTATTTT. This gives the protein CASSYRGDTQYF. The chain has TRBV7-3 and TRBJ2-3; 7 bases are a match to TRBD1. Germline V gene sequence: CDR1 SGHTA, CDR2 FQGTGA. CDR3 length: 12 amino acids. V lost 4 bases to trimming and J lost 5 bases; unmatched junction nucleotides: 0.

This chain links TRBV14 with TRBJ1-1, with 9 bases lining up with TRBD1. CDR1 and CDR2 (germline): SGHDN, FVKESK. The CDR3 runs 15 residues. Trimming removed 4 bases from V and 4 bases from J; junction bases left unmatched: 7. The CDR3 loop is CASSLPGQGGTEAFF. Here the CDR3 DNA reads TGTGCCAGCAGCCTCCCGGGACAGGGCGGCACTGAAGCTTTCTTT.

The rearrangement links TRBV18 to TRBJ1-4, with D unclear. The length of the CDR3 is 16 residues. Trimming cost V 3 bases and J 0 bases, with 11 bases left between them. From germline, CDR1 is KGHSH and CDR2 LQKENI. Here the CDR3 reads CASSPERFATNEKLFF. DNA of the CDR3: TGTGCCAGCTCACCGGAACGATTCGCAACTAATGAAAAACTGTTTTTT.

This chain joins TRBV10-3 and TRBJ1-2, with D unclear. The CDR3 is made up of 12 amino acids. Between the trimmed V and J ends, which lost 0 bases and 6 bases, there was a span of 5 bases. Germline CDR1 ENHRY, CDR2 SYGVKD. The CDR3 region has the DNA TGTGCCATCAGTGAGTCGGGCGATGGCTACACCTTC. Translated: CAISESGDGYTF.

The V and J genes are TRBV5-1 and TRBJ2-5, with D unclear. The CDR3 totals 14 residues. Trimming took off 0 bases at V and 5 bases at J, with 11 bases between the two ends. Looked up from germline, CDR1 is SGHRS and CDR2 is YFSETQ. The CDR3: CASSLDLNEETQYF. The CDR3 DNA reads as TGCGCCAGCAGCTTGGACCTCAACGAGGAGACCCAGTACTTC.

This clone appeared a single time. The chain is built from TRBV9 and TRBJ2-3, with D tentatively TRBD2 (6 bases). The ends were cut back, 4 bases at V and 1 base at J, with 16 bases in the middle. Looked up from germline, CDR1 is SGDLS and CDR2 is YYNGEE. CDR3 size: 16 residues. The CDR3 DNA reads TGTGCCAGCAGCCCTCGGGGCGGCGGGGGCACAGATACGCAGTATTTT. It translates to CASSPRGGGGTDTQYF.

The chain joins TRBV11-2 to TRBJ2-7; D may be TRBD2 (5 bases). The CDR3 contains 13 residues. Germline V gene data show CDR1 as SGHAT and CDR2 as FQNNGV. V lost 1 base, J lost 5 bases, and 9 bases lay in between. CDR3 sequence reads: CASSLGGFDEQYF. The CDR3 bases are TGTGCCAGCAGCTTAGGAGGGTTCGACGAGCAGTACTTC. Full variable domain (missing parts from reference TRBV11-2 and TRBJ2-7): EAGVAQSPRYKIIEKRQSVAFWCNPISGHATLYWYQQILGQGPKLLIQFQNNGVVDDSQLPKDRFSAERLKGVDSTLKIQPAKLEDSAVYLCASSLGGFDEQYFGPGTRLTVT.

CDR3 in DNA: TGTGCCAGCAGCTTAGGGGTTGGGGCTTTCTTT. It specifies CASSLGVGAFF. The V gene is TRBV7-3, the J gene TRBJ1-1, with unresolved D. Germline loops: CDR1 SGHTA, CDR2 FQGTGA. Trimming pared 2 bases from V and 11 bases from J, leaving 9 bases between. CDR3 size: 11 residues.

This sequence joins TRBV6-5 and TRBJ1-3, with no clear D. The V end was cut by 3 bases, the J end by 0 bases, with 12 bases between. This CDR3 is 16 amino acids long. The germline V gene has CDR1 MNHEY and CDR2 SVGAGI. CDR3 bases: TGTGCCAGCAGTTATCGGCAGCCCTCCTCTGGAAACACCATATATTTT. This gives the protein CASSYRQPSSGNTIYF.

The rearrangement uses TRBV4-3 and TRBJ1-3; D gene uncertain. V lost 0 bases and J 9 bases, leaving 9 bases between the germline ends. This CDR3 has 13 amino acids. The germline V gene encodes CDR1 LGHNA and CDR2 YSLEER. CDR3 in DNA: TGCGCCAGCAGCCAAGATGCCGGACGCACCATATATTTT. It is translated as CASSQDAGRTIYF.

This CDR3 reads CASSPRVGTQETQYF. The DNA of the CDR3 is TGTGCCAGCAGCCCCAGGGTAGGGACTCAAGAGACCCAGTACTTC. This sequence joins TRBV9 and TRBJ2-5, with TRBD2 as a possible D gene (6 bases). Germline V lookup: CDR1 SGDLS, CDR2 YYNGEE. Trimming removed 4 bases at V and 2 bases at J, with 15 bases between. The CDR3 is made up of 15 amino acids. Drawing the rest from reference TRBV9 and TRBJ2-5, the complete variable domain is DSGVTQTPKHLITATGQRVTLRCSPRSGDLSVYWYQQSLDQGLQFLIQYYNGEERAKGNILERFSAQQFPDLHSELNLSSLELGDSALYFCASSPRVGTQETQYFGPGTRLLVL.

The V gene is TRBV9, the J gene TRBJ1-1; 7 positions match TRBD1. This CDR3 is 15 amino acids long. Per germline, CDR1 SGDLS and CDR2 YYNGEE. V lost 0 bases to trimming and J lost 1 base; unmatched junction nucleotides: 3. The CDR3 nucleotides are TGTGCCAGCAGCGTAGGGAGGGGGCCGAACACTGAAGCTTTCTTT. Translated: CASSVGRGPNTEAFF.

The chain joins TRBV7-2 to TRBJ1-2, with 9 positions matching TRBD1. V shed 5 bases, J shed 0 bases, and the junction held 4 bases outside the gene matches. The germline V gene has CDR1 SGHTA and CDR2 FQGNSA. The CDR3 sequence is 15 residues long. CDR3 loop: CASSQGQGANYGYTF. The DNA for the CDR3 is TGTGCCAGCAGCCAGGGACAGGGAGCTAACTATGGCTACACCTTC.

This rearrangement joins TRBV7-2 to TRBJ1-1; D unresolved. Germline V gene lookup returns CDR1 SGHTA and CDR2 FQGNSA. This CDR3 contains 13 residues. V was cut by 1 base and J by 3 bases, with 6 bases left in between. Here the CDR3 reads CASSLVPDTEAFF. The CDR3 bases are TGTGCCAGCAGCTTAGTTCCGGACACTGAAGCTTTCTTT.

J is TRBJ1-2 and V is TRBV19; the D is unclear. Germline V gene sequence: CDR1 LNHDA, CDR2 SQIVND (reference sequence). The V end was cut by 3 bases, the J end by 8 bases, with 13 bases between. The CDR3 is 13 residues long. For the CDR3, the DNA is TGTGCCAGTAGTATCGGCAGGCTGTTGGGCTACACCTTC. Amino acid sequence: CASSIGRLLGYTF.

The table lists this clone with a few counts. The chain carries TRBV4-1 and TRBJ1-2; weak D call: TRBD1 (6 bases). The CDR3 length is 15 residues. The germline CDR1 and CDR2 sequences are MGHRA and YSYEKL. Trimming took off 1 base at V and 3 bases at J, with 12 bases between the two ends. The CDR3: CASSQVQGKDYGYTF. CDR3 DNA sequence: TGCGCCAGCAGCCAAGTTCAGGGGAAAGACTATGGCTACACCTTC.

The chain links TRBV9 to TRBJ1-2, with D perhaps matching TRBD1 (6 bases). Germline CDR1 is SGDLS and CDR2 is YYNGEE. V lost 4 bases and J 7 bases, leaving 17 bases between the germline ends. The CDR3 sequence is 14 residues long. The CDR3 is CASSPREGVGGYTF. The CDR3 nucleotides are TGTGCCAGCAGCCCAAGAGAGGGGGTGGGTGGCTACACCTTC. The entire variable domain, with the rest obtained from reference TRBV9 and TRBJ1-2, is as follows: DSGVTQTPKHLITATGQRVTLRCSPRSGDLSVYWYQQSLDQGLQFLIQYYNGEERAKGNILERFSAQQFPDLHSELNLSSLELGDSALYFCASSPREGVGGYTFGSGTRLTVV.

The chain uses TRBV30 and TRBJ2-1; 9 nucleotides match TRBD2. This CDR3 contains 16 residues. Germline CDR1 is GTSNPN and CDR2 is SVGIG (reference sequence). Trimming at V came to 4 bases and at J to 0 bases, leaving 7 bases not matched to a gene. This CDR3 is CAWNLAGSSSYNEQFF. CDR3 in DNA: TGTGCCTGGAATCTAGCGGGGTCTAGCTCCTACAATGAGCAGTTCTTC.